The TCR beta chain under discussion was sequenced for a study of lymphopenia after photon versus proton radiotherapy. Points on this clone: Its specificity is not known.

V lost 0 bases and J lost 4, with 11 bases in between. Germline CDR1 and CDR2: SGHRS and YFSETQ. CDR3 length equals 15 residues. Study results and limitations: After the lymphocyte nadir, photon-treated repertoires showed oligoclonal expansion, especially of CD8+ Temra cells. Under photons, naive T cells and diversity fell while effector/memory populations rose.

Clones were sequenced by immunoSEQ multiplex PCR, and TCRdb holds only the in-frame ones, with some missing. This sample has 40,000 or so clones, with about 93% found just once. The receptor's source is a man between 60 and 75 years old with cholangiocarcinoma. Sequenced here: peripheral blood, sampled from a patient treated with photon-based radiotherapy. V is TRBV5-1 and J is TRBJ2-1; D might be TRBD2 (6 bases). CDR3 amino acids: CASSLEGLVYNEQFF. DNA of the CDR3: TGCGCCAGCAGCTTGGAGGGACTTGTATACAATGAGCAGTTCTTC.